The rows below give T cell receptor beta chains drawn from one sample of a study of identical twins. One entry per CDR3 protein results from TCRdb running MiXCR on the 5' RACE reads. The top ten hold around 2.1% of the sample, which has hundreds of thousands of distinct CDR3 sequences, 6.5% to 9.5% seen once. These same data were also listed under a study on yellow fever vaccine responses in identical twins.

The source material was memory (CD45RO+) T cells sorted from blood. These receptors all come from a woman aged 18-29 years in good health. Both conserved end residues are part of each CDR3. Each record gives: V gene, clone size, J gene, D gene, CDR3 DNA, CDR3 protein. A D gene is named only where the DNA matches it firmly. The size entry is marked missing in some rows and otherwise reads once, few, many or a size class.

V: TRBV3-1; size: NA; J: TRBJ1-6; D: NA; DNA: TGTGCCAGCAGCCAACTTCAGGGAAGCAATTCACCCCTCCACTTT; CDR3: CASSQLQGSNSPLHF
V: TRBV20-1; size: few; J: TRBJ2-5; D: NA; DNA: TGCAGTGCCCAGGCCCAGGGGCAGCAAGAGACCCAGTACTTC; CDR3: CSAQAQGQQETQYF
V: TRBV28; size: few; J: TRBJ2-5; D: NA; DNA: TGTGCCAGCAGTTTTTTGATCAATGCCCAGTACTTC; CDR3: CASSFLINAQYF
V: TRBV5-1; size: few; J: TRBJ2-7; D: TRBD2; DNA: TGCGCCAGCAGCCCGGGGACTAGCGGGGCCGCCTACGAGCAGTACTTC; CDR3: CASSPGTSGAAYEQYF
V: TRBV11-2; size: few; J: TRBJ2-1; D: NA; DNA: TGTGCCAGCAGCTTATTGACTAGTGGCCACAATGAGCAGTTCTTC; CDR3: CASSLLTSGHNEQFF
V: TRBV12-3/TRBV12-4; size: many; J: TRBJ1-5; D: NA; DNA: TGTGCCAGCAGTTTTGGGGCTCAGCCCCAGCATTTT; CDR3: CASSFGAQPQHF
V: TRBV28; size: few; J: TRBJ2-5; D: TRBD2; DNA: TGTGCCAGCAGCCAACCCTCCCTAGCGGGGGAAAGGGGGACCCAGTACTTC; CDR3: CASSQPSLAGERGTQYF
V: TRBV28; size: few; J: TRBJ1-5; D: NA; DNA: TGTGCCAGCAGTTTCCAGAGTAGCAATCAGCCCCAGCATTTT; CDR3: CASSFQSSNQPQHF
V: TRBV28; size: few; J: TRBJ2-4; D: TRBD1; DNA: TGTGCCAGCAGTTTAAGTGGGACAGGGATACACATTCAGTACTTC; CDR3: CASSLSGTGIHIQYF
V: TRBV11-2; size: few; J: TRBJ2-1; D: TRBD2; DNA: TGTGCCAGCAGTGGGAGGGTTGGCCACAATGAGCAGTTCTTC; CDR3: CASSGRVGHNEQFF
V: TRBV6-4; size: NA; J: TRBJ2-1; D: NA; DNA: TGTGCCAGCAGTCGGAGGGGGGGATTGTACAATGAGCAGTTCTTC; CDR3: CASSRRGGLYNEQFF
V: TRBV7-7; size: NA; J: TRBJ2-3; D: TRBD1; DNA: TGTGCCAGCAGCTATTCGGACAGGGTGGGCACAGATACGCAGTATTTT; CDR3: CASSYSDRVGTDTQYF
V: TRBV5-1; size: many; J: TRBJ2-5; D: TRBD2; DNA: TGCGCCAGCAGCCGGGGACTAGCGGGAGTAGAGACCCAGTACTTC; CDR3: CASSRGLAGVETQYF
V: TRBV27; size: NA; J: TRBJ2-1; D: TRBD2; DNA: TGTGCCAGCGGCCCAGCGGGGGGATGCAATGAGCAGTTCTTC; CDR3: CASGPAGGCNEQFF
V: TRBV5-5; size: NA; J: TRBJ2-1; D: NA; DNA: TGTGCCAGCAGCTTGGGACCGAGCCGCGGCAATGAGCAGTTCTTC; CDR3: CASSLGPSRGNEQFF
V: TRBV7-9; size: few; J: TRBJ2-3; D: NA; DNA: TGTGCCAGCAGCTTGCTATCCGGCGGATCCACAGATACGCAGTATTTT; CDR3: CASSLLSGGSTDTQYF
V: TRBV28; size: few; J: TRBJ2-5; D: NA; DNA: TGTGCCAGCAGCCCTGGCTGGAGCAGAGAGACCCAGTACTTC; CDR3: CASSPGWSRETQYF
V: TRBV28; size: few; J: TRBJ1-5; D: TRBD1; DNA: TGTGCCAGCAGTTTATCCGACAGGGGGAATCAGCCCCAGCATTTT; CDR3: CASSLSDRGNQPQHF
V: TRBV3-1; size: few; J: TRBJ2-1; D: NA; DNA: TGTGCCAGCAGCCAAGATCCGGCTCTCAATGAGCAGTTCTTC; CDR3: CASSQDPALNEQFF
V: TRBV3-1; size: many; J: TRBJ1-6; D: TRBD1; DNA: TGTGCCAGCAGCCAGGGGACAGGGAGAACACCCCTCCACTTT; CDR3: CASSQGTGRTPLHF
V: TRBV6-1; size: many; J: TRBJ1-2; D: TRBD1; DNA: TGTGCCAGCAGGACAGGGAATTTCTATGGCTACACCTTC; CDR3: CASRTGNFYGYTF
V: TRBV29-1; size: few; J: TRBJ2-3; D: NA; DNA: TGCAGCGTTGATGGGGGCCGGGGCACAGATACGCAGTATTTT; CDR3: CSVDGGRGTDTQYF
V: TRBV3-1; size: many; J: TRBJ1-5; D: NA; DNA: TGTGCCAGCAGCCAAGGGTACAGCAATCAGCCCCAGCATTTT; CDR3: CASSQGYSNQPQHF
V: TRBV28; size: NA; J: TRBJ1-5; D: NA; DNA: TGTGCCACCCAACTCCTCGGGGGTCAGCCCCAGCATTTT; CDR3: CATQLLGGQPQHF
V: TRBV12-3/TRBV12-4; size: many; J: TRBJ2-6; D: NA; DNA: TGTGCCAGCAGTTTTGCGAACGCTGGGGCCAACGTCCTGACTTTC; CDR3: CASSFANAGANVLTF
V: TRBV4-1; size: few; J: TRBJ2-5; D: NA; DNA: TGCGCCAGCAGCCAGGGGGGAGGGGGGATCTCAGAGACCCAGTACTTC; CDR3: CASSQGGGGISETQYF
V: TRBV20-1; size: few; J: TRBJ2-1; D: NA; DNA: TGCAGTGCCTTGGGCGGTAGCTCCTACAATGAGCAGTTCTTC; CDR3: CSALGGSSYNEQFF
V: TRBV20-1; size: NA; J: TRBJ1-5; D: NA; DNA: TGCAGTGCTAGAGAGGGTCAGTCTGGGCCCCAGCATTTT; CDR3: CSAREGQSGPQHF
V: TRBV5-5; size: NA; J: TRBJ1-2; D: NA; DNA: TGTGCCAGCAGCGACTCTCTGGCTAACTATGGCTACACCTTC; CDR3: CASSDSLANYGYTF
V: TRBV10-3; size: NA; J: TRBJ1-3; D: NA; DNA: TGTGCCATCAGCCTGGCCGACTCAGGGCGCTCTGGAAACACCATATATTTT; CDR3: CAISLADSGRSGNTIYF
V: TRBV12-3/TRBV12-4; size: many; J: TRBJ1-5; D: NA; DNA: TGTGCCAGCCAGGGGTTGGAGGGCAATCAGCCCCAGCATTTT; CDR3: CASQGLEGNQPQHF
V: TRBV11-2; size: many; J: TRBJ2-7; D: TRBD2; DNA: TGTGCCAGCAGCTTTGGACTAGCGGGATTCTACGAGCAGTACTTC; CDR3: CASSFGLAGFYEQYF
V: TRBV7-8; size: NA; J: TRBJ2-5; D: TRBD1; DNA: TGTGCCAGCAGCGCGTCGACAGGGGCAGAGACCCAGTACTTC; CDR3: CASSASTGAETQYF
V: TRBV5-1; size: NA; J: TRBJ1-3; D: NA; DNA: TGCGCCAGCAGCTTGGTGCAGGGGATTACAAACACCATATATTTT; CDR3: CASSLVQGITNTIYF
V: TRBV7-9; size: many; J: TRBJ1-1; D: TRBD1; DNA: TGTGCCAGCAGCGTGGGACAGGTTGGTACTGAAGCTTTCTTT; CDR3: CASSVGQVGTEAFF
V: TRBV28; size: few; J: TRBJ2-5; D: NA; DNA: TGTGCCAGCAGTTCTTCCTTCACAGGGACCGGGGAAGAGACCCAGTACTTC; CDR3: CASSSSFTGTGEETQYF
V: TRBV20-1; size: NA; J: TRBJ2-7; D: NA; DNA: TGCAGTGCCCGCGGGACAGTGTCCTACGAGCAGTACTTC; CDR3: CSARGTVSYEQYF
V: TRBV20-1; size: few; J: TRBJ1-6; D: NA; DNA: TGCAGTGCTGATAAACCACCCCTCCACTTT; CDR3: CSADKPPLHF
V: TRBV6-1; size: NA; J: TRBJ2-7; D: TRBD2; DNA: TGTGCCAGCAGCCCCGGGAGGGGTATCACGGAGCAGTACTTC; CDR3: CASSPGRGITEQYF
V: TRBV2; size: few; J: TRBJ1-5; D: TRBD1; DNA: TGTGCCAGCAGCGGGACAGCTAGCAATCAGCCCCAGCATTTT; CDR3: CASSGTASNQPQHF
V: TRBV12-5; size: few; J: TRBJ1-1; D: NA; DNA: TGTGCTAGCGGGCAAGGCATAGCGATGAACACTGAAGCTTTCTTT; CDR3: CASGQGIAMNTEAFF
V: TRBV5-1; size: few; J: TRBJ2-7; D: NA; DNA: TGCGCCAGCAGCTACCTGGGGGCCCGCGGGCCCTCCTACGAGCAGTACTTC; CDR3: CASSYLGARGPSYEQYF
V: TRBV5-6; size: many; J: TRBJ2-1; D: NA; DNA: TGTGCCAGCAGCTCGGGTGGGGGGAATGAGCAGTTCTTC; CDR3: CASSSGGGNEQFF
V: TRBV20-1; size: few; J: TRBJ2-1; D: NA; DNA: TGCAGTGCCTCGCCCAACCCAGGCTCCTACAATGAGCAGTTCTTC; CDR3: CSASPNPGSYNEQFF
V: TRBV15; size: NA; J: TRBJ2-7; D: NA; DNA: TGTGCCACCAGCAGATTAGGGGGTCCGTACGCCTACGAGCAGTACTTC; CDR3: CATSRLGGPYAYEQYF
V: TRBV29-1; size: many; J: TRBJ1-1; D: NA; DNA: TGCAGCGCCCGGGTCCCGGGCGGGAACACTGAAGCTTTCTTT; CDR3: CSARVPGGNTEAFF
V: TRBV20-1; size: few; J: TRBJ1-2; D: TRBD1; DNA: TGCAGTGCCCGGGTGTCCGGGACAGGGGATGGCTACACCTTC; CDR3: CSARVSGTGDGYTF
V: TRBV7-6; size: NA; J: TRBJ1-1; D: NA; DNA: TGTGCCAGCAGCCCGGGCAGGGGCGTCGCTGAAGCTTTCTTT; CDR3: CASSPGRGVAEAFF
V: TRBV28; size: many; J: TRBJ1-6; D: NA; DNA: TGTGCCAGCAGTCCCTGGGGGGGACCCTCACCCCTCCACTTT; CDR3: CASSPWGGPSPLHF
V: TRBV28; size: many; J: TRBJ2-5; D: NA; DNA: TGTGCCAGCCTACGGTCGGTCGTAGAGACCCAGTACTTC; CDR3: CASLRSVVETQYF
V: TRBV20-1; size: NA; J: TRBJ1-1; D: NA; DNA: TGCAGTGCTCCAGCCCCAGGGTATACTGAAGCTTTCTTT; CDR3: CSAPAPGYTEAFF
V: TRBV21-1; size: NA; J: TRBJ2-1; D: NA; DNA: TGTGCCAGCAGCAAAGGGACAGTCTACAATGAGCAGTTCTTC; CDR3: CASSKGTVYNEQFF
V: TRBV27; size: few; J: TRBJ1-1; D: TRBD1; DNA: TGTGCCAGCAGTTTCCAGGGGGTAAACACTGAAGCTTTCTTT; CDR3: CASSFQGVNTEAFF
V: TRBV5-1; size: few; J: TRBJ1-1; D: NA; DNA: TGCGCCAGCAGCATAGCTACAGGGAACACTGAAGCTTTCTTT; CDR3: CASSIATGNTEAFF
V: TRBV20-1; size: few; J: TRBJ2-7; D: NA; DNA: TGCAGTGCTAGCGTTCTAACCTCGGGCGAGCAGTACTTC; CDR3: CSASVLTSGEQYF
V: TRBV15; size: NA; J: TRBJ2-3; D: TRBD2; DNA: TGTGCCACCAGCAGAGACAGACTAGCGGGGGGGATAGGAGATACGCAGTATTTT; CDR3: CATSRDRLAGGIGDTQYF
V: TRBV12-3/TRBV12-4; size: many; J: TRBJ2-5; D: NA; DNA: TGTGCCAGCAGTCAGGACTCAACAGGGGAGACCCAGTACTTC; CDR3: CASSQDSTGETQYF
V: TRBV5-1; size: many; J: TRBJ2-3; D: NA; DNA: TGCGCCAGCAGCGGGGACACAGATACGCAGTATTTT; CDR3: CASSGDTDTQYF